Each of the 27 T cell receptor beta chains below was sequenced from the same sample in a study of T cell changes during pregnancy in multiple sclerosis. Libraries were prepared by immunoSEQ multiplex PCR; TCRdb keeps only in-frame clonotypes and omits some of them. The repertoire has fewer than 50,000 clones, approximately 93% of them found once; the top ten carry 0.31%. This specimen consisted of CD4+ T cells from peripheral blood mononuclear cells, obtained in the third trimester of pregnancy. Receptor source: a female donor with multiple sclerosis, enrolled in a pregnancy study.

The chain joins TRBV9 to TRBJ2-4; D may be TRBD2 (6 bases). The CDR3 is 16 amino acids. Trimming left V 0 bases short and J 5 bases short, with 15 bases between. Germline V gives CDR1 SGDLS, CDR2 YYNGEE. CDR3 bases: TGTGCCAGCAGCGTAGGAAGATCAGCGGGTCAAAACATTCAGTACTTC. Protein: CASSVGRSAGQNIQYF.

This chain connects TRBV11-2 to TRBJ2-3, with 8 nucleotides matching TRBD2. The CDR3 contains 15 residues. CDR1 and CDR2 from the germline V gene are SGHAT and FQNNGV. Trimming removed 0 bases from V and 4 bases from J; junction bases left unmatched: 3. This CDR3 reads CASSLESGRADTQYF. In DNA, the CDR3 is TGTGCCAGCAGCTTAGAGAGCGGGAGAGCAGATACGCAGTATTTT.

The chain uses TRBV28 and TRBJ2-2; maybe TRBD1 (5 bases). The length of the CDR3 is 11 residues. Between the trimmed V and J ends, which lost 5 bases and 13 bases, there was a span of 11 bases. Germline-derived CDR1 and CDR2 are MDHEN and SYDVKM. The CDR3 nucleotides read TGTGCCAGCAGTCTAGGGCAGGGGCTGTTTTTT. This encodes CASSLGQGLFF.

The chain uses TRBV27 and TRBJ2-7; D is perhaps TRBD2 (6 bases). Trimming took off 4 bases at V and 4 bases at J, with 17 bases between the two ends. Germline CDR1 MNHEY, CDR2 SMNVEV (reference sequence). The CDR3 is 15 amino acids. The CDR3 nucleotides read TGTGCCAGCAGTTCCCGGGACTCTCCCGGGTACGAGCAGTACTTC. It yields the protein CASSSRDSPGYEQYF.

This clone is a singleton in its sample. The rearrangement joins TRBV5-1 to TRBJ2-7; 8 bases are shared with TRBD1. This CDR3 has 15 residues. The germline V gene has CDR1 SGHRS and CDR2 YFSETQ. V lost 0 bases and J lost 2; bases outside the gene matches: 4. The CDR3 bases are TGCGCCAGCAGCTTGGCTGGGACAGGTGCCTACGAGCAGTACTTC. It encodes CASSLAGTGAYEQYF. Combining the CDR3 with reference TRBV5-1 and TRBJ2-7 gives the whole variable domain KAGVTQTPRYLIKTRGQQVTLSCSPISGHRSVSWYQQTPGQGLQFLFEYFSETQRNKGNFPGRFSGRQFSNSRSEMNVSTLELGDSALYLCASSLAGTGAYEQYFGPGTRLTVT.

CDR3 coding DNA: TGTGCCAGCAGCTTAGGACTAGCGGGGGGGTTTGGGCAGTACTTC. Translation: CASSLGLAGGFGQYF. The chain employs TRBV7-2 and TRBJ2-7; 14 bases agree with TRBD2. The CDR3 is made up of 15 amino acids. V gave up 1 base and J gave up 9 bases; unmatched junction bases: 5. In germline, CDR1 is SGHTA, CDR2 FQGNSA.

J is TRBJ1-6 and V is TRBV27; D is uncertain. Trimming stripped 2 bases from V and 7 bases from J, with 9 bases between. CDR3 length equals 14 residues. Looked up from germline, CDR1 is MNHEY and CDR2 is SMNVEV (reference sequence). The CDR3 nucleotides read TGTGCCAGCAGTTTAAGCGCCGAAAATTCACCCCTCCACTTT. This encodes CASSLSAENSPLHF.

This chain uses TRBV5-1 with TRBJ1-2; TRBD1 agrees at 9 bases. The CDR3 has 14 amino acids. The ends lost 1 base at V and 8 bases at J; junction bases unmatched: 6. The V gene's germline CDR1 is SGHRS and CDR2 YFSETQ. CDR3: CASSLTGGAAGYTF. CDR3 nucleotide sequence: TGCGCCAGCAGCTTGACAGGGGGCGCGGCGGGCTACACCTTC.

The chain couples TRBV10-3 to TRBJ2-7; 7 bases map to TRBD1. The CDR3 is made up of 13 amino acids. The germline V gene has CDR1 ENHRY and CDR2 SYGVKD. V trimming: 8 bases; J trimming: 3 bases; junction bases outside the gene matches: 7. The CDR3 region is CAIHRGLSYEQYF. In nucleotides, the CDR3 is TGTGCCATCCACAGGGGATTGAGCTACGAGCAGTACTTC.

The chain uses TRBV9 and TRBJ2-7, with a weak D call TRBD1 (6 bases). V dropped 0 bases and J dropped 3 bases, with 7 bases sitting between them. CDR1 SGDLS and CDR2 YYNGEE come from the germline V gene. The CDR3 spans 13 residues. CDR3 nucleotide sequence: TGTGCCAGCAGCGTAGCACAGGGCTACGAGCAGTACTTC. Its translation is CASSVAQGYEQYF.

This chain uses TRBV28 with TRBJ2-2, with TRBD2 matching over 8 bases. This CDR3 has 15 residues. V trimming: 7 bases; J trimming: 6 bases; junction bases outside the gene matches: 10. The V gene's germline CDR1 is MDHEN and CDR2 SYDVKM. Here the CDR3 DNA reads TGTGCCAGCATGAGGAATAGCGGGATTGCCGGGGAGCTGTTTTTT. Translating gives CASMRNSGIAGELFF.

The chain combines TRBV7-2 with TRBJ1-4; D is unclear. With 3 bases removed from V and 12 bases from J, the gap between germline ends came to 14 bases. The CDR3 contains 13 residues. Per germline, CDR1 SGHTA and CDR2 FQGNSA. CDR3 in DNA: TGTGCCAGCAGCTTTGGGCCGTCGGAGGAACTGTTTTTT. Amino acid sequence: CASSFGPSEELFF.

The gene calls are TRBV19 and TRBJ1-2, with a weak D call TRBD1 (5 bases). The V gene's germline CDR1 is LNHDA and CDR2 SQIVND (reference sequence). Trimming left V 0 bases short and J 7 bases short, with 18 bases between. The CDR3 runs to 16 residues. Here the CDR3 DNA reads TGTGCCAGTAGTATAGAGGTGTCAGGGAGGCGGGCTGGCTACACCTTC. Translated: CASSIEVSGRRAGYTF.

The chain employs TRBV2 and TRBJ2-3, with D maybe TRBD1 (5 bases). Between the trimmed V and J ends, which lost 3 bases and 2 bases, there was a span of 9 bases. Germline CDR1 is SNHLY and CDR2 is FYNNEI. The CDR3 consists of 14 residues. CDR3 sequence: CASSEGRVTDTQYF. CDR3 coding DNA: TGTGCCAGCAGTGAGGGCAGGGTCACAGATACGCAGTATTTT.

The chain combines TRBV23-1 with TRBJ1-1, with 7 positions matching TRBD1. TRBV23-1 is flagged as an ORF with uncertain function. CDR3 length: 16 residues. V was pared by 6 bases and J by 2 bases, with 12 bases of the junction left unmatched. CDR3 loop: CASRNDRAPLNTEAFF. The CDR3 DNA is TGCGCCAGCAGGAACGACAGGGCCCCTCTTAACACTGAAGCTTTCTTT.

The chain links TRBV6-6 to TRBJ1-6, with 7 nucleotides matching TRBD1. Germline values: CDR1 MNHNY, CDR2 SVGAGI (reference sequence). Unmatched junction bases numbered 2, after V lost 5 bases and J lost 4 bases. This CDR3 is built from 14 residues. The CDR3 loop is CASSQTGYNSPLHF. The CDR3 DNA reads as TGTGCCAGCAGTCAGACAGGGTATAATTCACCCCTCCACTTT.

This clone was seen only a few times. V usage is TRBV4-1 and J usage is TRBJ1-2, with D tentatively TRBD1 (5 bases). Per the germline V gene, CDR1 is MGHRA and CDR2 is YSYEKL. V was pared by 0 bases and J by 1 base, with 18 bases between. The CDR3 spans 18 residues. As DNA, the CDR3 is TGCGCCAGCAGCCAAGATCGGGAGACAGAAGAGGTTAACTATGGCTACACCTTC. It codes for CASSQDRETEEVNYGYTF.

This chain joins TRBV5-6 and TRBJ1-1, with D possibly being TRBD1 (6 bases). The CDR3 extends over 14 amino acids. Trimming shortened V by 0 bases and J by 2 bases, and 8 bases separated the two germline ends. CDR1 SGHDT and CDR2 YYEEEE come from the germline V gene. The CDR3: CASSLAGGNTEAFF. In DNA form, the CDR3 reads TGTGCCAGCAGCTTGGCGGGGGGCAACACTGAAGCTTTCTTT. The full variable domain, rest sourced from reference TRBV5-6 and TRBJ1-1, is DAGVTQSPTHLIKTRGQQVTLRCSPKSGHDTVSWYQQALGQGPQFIFQYYEEEERQRGNFPDRFSGHQFPNYSSELNVNALLLGDSALYLCASSLAGGNTEAFFGQGTRLTVV.

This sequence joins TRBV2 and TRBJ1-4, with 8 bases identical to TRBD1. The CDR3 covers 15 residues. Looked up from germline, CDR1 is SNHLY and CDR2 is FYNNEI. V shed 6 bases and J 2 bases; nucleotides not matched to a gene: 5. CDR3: CASSAGQGTNEKLFF. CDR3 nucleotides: TGTGCCAGCAGCGCCGGACAGGGCACTAATGAAAAACTGTTTTTT.

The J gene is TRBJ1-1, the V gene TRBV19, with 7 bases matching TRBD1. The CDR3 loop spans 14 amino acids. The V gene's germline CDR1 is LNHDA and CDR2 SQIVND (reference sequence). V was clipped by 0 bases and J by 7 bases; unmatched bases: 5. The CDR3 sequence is CASSIEAGGFEAFF. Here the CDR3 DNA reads TGTGCCAGTAGTATAGAGGCAGGGGGATTTGAAGCTTTCTTT.

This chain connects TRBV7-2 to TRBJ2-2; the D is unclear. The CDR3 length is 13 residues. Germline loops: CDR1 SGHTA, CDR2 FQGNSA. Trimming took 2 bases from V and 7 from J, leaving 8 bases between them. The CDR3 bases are TGTGCCAGCAGCTTAAACCCTAGCGGGGAGCTGTTTTTT. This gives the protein CASSLNPSGELFF.

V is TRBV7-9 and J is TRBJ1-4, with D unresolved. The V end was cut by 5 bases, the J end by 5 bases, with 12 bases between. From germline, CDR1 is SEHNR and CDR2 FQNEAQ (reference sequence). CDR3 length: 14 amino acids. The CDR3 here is CASSEEGGNEKLFF. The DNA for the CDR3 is TGTGCCAGCAGCGAGGAGGGAGGGAATGAAAAACTGTTTTTT.

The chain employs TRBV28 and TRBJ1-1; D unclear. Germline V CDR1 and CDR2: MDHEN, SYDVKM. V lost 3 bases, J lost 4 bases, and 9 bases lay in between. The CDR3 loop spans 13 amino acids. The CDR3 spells CASSFLLATEAFF. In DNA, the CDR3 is TGTGCCAGCAGTTTTTTACTTGCCACTGAAGCTTTCTTT.

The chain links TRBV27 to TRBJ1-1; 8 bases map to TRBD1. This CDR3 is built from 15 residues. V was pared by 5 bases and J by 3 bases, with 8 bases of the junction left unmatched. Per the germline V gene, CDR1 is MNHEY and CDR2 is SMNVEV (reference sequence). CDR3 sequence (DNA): TGTGCCAGCAGTGTTACCGGGACAGGAGACACTGAAGCTTTCTTT. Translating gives CASSVTGTGDTEAFF.

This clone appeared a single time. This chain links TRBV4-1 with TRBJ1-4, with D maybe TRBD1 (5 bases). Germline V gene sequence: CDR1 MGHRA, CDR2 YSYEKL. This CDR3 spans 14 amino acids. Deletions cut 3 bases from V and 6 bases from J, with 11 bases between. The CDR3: CASSQPGSDEKLFF. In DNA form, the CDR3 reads TGCGCCAGCAGCCAGCCAGGGTCTGATGAAAAACTGTTTTTT.

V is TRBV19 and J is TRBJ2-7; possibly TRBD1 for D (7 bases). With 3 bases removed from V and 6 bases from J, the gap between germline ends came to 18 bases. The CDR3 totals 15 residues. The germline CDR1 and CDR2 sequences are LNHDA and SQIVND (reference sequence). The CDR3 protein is CASSMEGASRGEQYF. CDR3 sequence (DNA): TGTGCCAGTAGTATGGAGGGGGCGAGCCGGGGCGAGCAGTACTTC. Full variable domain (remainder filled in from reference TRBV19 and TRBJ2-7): DGGITQSPKYLFRKEGQNVTLSCEQNLNHDAMYWYRQDPGQGLRLIYYSQIVNDFQKGDIAEGYSVSREKKESFPLTVTSAQKNPTAFYLCASSMEGASRGEQYFGPGTRLTVT.

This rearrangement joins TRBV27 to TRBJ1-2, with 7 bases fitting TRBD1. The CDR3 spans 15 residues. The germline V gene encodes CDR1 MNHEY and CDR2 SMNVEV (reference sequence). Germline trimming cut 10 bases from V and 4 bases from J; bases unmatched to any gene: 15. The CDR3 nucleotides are TGTGCCACTTCACCCCAGGGGCAGGGGGTCTATGGCTACACCTTC. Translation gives CATSPQGQGVYGYTF.